This T cell receptor (beta chain) was retrieved from a study of T cell responses to AZD1222 COVID-19 vaccine. About this clone itself: Its antigen is unidentified.

Study-level findings and limits: Just a handful of AZD1222 recipients tested seropositive at baseline. There were repertoire samples only from the period after the peak T cell response. CD4 TCRs linked to vaccination spanned spike, dominating at 160-218 and 743-854.

The trim removed 6 bases at V and 4 bases at J, leaving 18 bases unmatched. This CDR3 spans 20 amino acids. Germline lookup yields CDR1 MNHEY and CDR2 SMNVEV (reference sequence). Libraries were prepared by immunoSEQ multiplex PCR; TCRdb keeps only in-frame clonotypes and omits some of them. The data show 150,000 to 170,000 clones, over 85% seen once. The material was peripheral blood, obtained on day 0 of AZD1222 vaccination. This TCR was sampled from an adult in good health. The gene calls are TRBV27 and TRBJ2-7, with TRBD2 identical over 16 bases. In DNA form, the CDR3 reads TGTGCCAGCAGCTCCGGGACACGAGCAGGGACTAGCGGGGGGGCGTACGAGCAGTACTTC. This codes for CASSSGTRAGTSGGAYEQYF.